Shown below are 24 T cell receptor beta chains from a single sample sequenced in a study of tumor and adjacent non-tumor tissue in lung cancer. The template was RNA from unsorted bulk tissue. The normal lung tissue was taken more than 3 cm from the tumor edge. The library came from three nested PCR rounds adapted from ARM-PCR protocols. In TCRdb, the multiplex PCR reads were re-called with MiXCR into one record per CDR3 protein. The sample holds 90,000 to 100,000 distinct CDR3 sequences, 80% seen once. Sequences were obtained from distant non-tumor lung tissue. These receptors were collected from a man aged 60 to 75 with small cell lung cancer.

This clonotype was observed at least ten times. The rearrangement joins TRBV28 to TRBJ2-5; 10 nucleotides line up with TRBD2. The CDR3 totals 14 residues. Germline V CDR1 and CDR2: MDHEN, SYDVKM. V was clipped by 4 bases and J by 5 bases; unmatched bases: 4. CDR3 protein: CASSSSGRFETQYF. For the CDR3, the DNA is TGTGCCAGCAGTTCTAGCGGGAGATTCGAGACCCAGTACTTC.

A word on this clonotype: The CDR3 carries no conserved terminal phenylalanine or tryptophan, so it likely arises from a read error. The V and J genes are TRBV4-2 and TRBJ2-2, with TRBD2 matching over 11 bases. There are 15 residues in the CDR3. Germline CDR1 reads LGHNA; CDR2 reads YNFKEQ. The trim removed 7 bases at V and 10 bases at J, leaving 11 bases unmatched. This chain's CDR3 is CASKLAGDDGAELFL. DNA of the CDR3: TGTGCCAGCAAACTAGCGGGAGATGATGGCGCGGAGCTGTTTCTA.

Comment on this clonotype: One end of the junction is discordant with germline, which a read error may explain. The V call is TRBV7-9, the J call TRBJ2-4; 8 nucleotides line up with TRBD2. The CDR3 has 16 amino acids. Per germline, CDR1 SEHNR and CDR2 FQNEAQ (reference sequence). Here the CDR3 reads CTSSTGSGSEKNIQYF. The CDR3, as DNA: TGTACCAGCAGCACAGGGAGCGGGAGCGAGAAAAACATTCAGTACTTC.

The chain carries TRBV28 and TRBJ1-3, with D hard to call. The V gene lost 3 bases and the J gene lost 3 bases, with 12 bases spanning the gap. Germline V gives CDR1 MDHEN, CDR2 SYDVKM. The CDR3 is 15 residues long. Written as DNA, the CDR3 is TGTGCCAGCAGTTTGTCGTCAGACTTTGGAAACACCATATATTTT. As protein: CASSLSSDFGNTIYF.

Note on this clonotype: It may be a read error: a sequence one base away is much more abundant. V usage is TRBV7-8 and J usage is TRBJ1-1, with 9 bases that match TRBD1. Germline CDR1 reads SGHVS; CDR2 reads FQNEAQ. The CDR3 spans 14 residues. The DNA of the CDR3 is TGTGTCAGCAGCTACCGGGACAGGGTGACTGAAGCTTTCTTT. Translated, it gives CVSSYRDRVTEAFF. The complete variable domain, with remaining parts taken from reference TRBV7-8 and TRBJ1-1, reads GAGVSQSPRYKVAKRGQDVALRCDPISGHVSLFWYQQALGQGPEFLTYFQNEAQLDKSGLPSDRFFAERPEGSVSTLKIQRTQQEDSAVYLCVSSYRDRVTEAFFGQGTRLTVV.

This chain connects TRBV30 to TRBJ2-3; TRBD2 aligns across 9 bases. The CDR3 length is 15 residues. Germline V gene sequence: CDR1 GTSNPN, CDR2 SVGIG (reference sequence). With 1 base clipped from V and 5 bases from J, the junction kept 7 bases outside the gene matches. CDR3 in amino acids: CAWSDLAGCRDTQYF. The CDR3 DNA is TGTGCCTGGAGTGATCTAGCGGGATGCAGAGATACGCAGTATTTT.

In its sample, this clonotype was seen once. Sequence at one end of the junction differs from germline and may be a read error. The CDR3 loop is CASSLSGSVGQEAQYF. CDR3 coding DNA: TGTGCCAGCAGCCTAAGCGGGAGTGTTGGACAAGAGGCCCAGTACTTC. This chain joins TRBV7-2 and TRBJ2-5; 8 bases agree with TRBD2. Per germline, CDR1 SGHTA and CDR2 FQGNSA. The CDR3 runs 16 residues.

As concerns this clonotype: At one boundary the junction diverges from the germline segment, which might be a read error. This chain connects TRBV6-1 to TRBJ2-6; 7 bases match TRBD2. CDR1 MNHNS and CDR2 SASEGT come from the germline V gene. The CDR3 runs to 16 residues. CDR3 residues: CASSAWGRVGAIVLTF. CDR3 DNA sequence: TGTGCCAGCAGTGCTTGGGGGAGGGTCGGGGCCATCGTCCTGACTTTC.

On this clonotype itself: Compared with germline, one end of the junction differs, possibly owing to a read error. The gene calls are TRBV6-5 and TRBJ2-1; 11 positions agree with TRBD2. Germline values: CDR1 MNHEY, CDR2 SVGAGI. The CDR3 has 17 residues. The CDR3 DNA is TGTGCCAGCAGCTACTCGATCTGGGGACTAGCGGACAATGGGCGCTTCTTC. Translated, it gives CASSYSIWGLADNGRFF.

The genes are TRBV12-3 or TRBV12-4 and TRBJ2-1; D is unresolved. The CDR3 has 13 amino acids. Deletions cut 10 bases from V and 9 bases from J, with 19 bases between. The CDR3 nucleotides read TGTGCCAACATTGACGGGCCCGCAGGTGAGCAGTTCTTC. This codes for CANIDGPAGEQFF.

This clonotype was seen only a few times. It may be a read error: a sequence one base away is much more abundant. The chain recombines TRBV7-9 with TRBJ2-5; D perhaps matches TRBD1 (6 bases). The V end was cut by 1 base, the J end by 0 bases, with 12 bases between. The CDR3 sequence is 16 residues long. Germline V gene lookup returns CDR1 SEHNR and CDR2 FQNEAQ (reference sequence). The CDR3 DNA sequence: TGTGCCAGCAGCTTAGAACATGGGACATACCAAGAGACCCAGTACTTC. Its translation is CASSLEHGTYQETQYF.

About this clonotype: The conserved final phenylalanine or tryptophan is absent from the CDR3, which likely points to a read error. The rearrangement joins TRBV6-1 to TRBJ2-3; D possibly corresponds to TRBD2 (6 bases). CDR3 length: 15 amino acids. The germline CDR1 and CDR2 sequences are MNHNS and SASEGT. For the CDR3, the DNA is TGTACCAACAGTGAACACGGGAGTGCTTCAGATACGCAGTATTAT. This codes for CTNSEHGSASDTQYY.

This clonotype was recorded once. Sequence at one end of the junction differs from germline and may be a read error. The chain couples TRBV4-1 to TRBJ2-5; D possibly corresponds to TRBD1 (6 bases). Looked up from germline, CDR1 is MGHRA and CDR2 is YSYEKL. CDR3 length equals 12 residues. The CDR3 loop is CANSTDRETQYF. The CDR3 nucleotides read TGCGCCAACAGCACAGACAGGGAGACCCAGTACTTC.

V gene TRBV6-5 combines with J gene TRBJ2-1, with D possibly matching TRBD2 (5 bases). V lost 2 bases, J lost 16 bases, and 24 bases lay in between. The CDR3 has 15 amino acids. Germline assignment: CDR1 MNHEY and CDR2 SVGAGI. The chain's CDR3 is CASSYAGRVGNERFF. In DNA, the CDR3 is TGTGCCAGCAGTTACGCTGGGAGAGTGGGTAATGAGCGTTTCTTC.

This clonotype is a singleton in its sample. The chain recombines TRBV6-2 or TRBV6-3 with TRBJ2-7, with D hard to call. The CDR3 loop spans 13 amino acids. Germline V gene sequence: CDR1 MNHEY, CDR2 SVGEGT. Trimming stripped 7 bases from V and 0 bases from J, with 10 bases between. The CDR3 DNA is TGTGCCAGCAATATAGAAAGCTCCTACGAGCAGTACGTC. As protein: CASNIESSYEQYV.

The gene calls are TRBV11-2 and TRBJ1-5; D is uncertain. Trimming cost V 7 bases and J 7 bases, with 23 bases left between them. CDR3 length: 16 amino acids. Germline CDR1 reads SGHAT; CDR2 reads FQNNGV. As DNA, the CDR3 is TGTGCCAGCATCCCGTACGAGGTACAAGGAACCCAGCCCCAGCATTTT. Encoded protein: CASIPYEVQGTQPQHF.

The CDR3 DNA sequence: TGTGCCAGCTGCTCACGTAGGACTAGCGGGTACACAGATACGCAGCATTTT. Residues: CASCSRRTSGYTDTQHF. The V gene is TRBV12-3 or TRBV12-4, the J gene TRBJ2-3; the D is unclear. The end of the DNA is better explained by TRBJ1-5, so the J call may be wrong. This CDR3 has 17 amino acids.

As for this clonotype: Germline and junction disagree at one end, which may indicate a read error. CDR3 bases: TGTGTCAGCAACCCCGACATCTCTGGAAACACCATATATTTT. It specifies CVSNPDISGNTIYF. The chain uses TRBV12-3 or TRBV12-4 and TRBJ1-3; D remains ambiguous. This CDR3 has 14 residues.

This clonotype came up once. A much larger clone lies one base from this, so it may be a read error. The chain links TRBV20-1 to TRBJ2-3, with TRBD2 as a possible D gene (5 bases). The CDR3 has 18 amino acids. Germline CDR1 DFQATT, CDR2 SNEGSKA (reference sequence). CDR3 in DNA: TGCAGTGCTAGAGATCTCGAAGAAGCGGACGGGAACACAGATACGCAGTTTTTT. It yields the protein CSARDLEEADGNTDTQFF.

This clonotype has a handful of counts. Since no conserved phenylalanine or tryptophan closes the CDR3, a read error is the likely cause. This chain uses TRBV12-3 or TRBV12-4 with TRBJ2-1; D possibly uses TRBD1 or TRBD2 (6 bases each). The CDR3 length is 14 residues. CDR3 nucleotides: TGTGCTAGCACAGGGAGGCAGGGAATTAGTGAGCAGTTCCTC. It specifies CASTGRQGISEQFL.

As to this clonotype: The conserved phenylalanine or tryptophan normally closing the CDR3 is absent here, so this likely arose from a read error. This rearrangement joins TRBV5-5 to TRBJ2-7; D is undetermined. This CDR3 region has 15 residues. Per germline, CDR1 SGHKS and CDR2 YYEKEE (reference sequence). Deletions cut 3 bases from V and 0 bases from J, with 13 bases between. The CDR3 DNA sequence: TGTGCCAGCAGCTGGTGGGTTGGGTCCTCCTACGAGCAGTACTTA. This gives the protein CASSWWVGSSYEQYL.

The chain links TRBV11-2 to TRBJ2-1; 9 nucleotides line up with TRBD2. The CDR3 is made up of 18 amino acids. V lost 1 base to trimming and J lost 3 bases; unmatched junction nucleotides: 10. Germline V gives CDR1 SGHAT, CDR2 FQNNGV. The CDR3 protein is CASSLGEAGGHYYNEQFF. CDR3 coding DNA: TGTGCCAGCAGCTTAGGGGAAGCGGGAGGCCACTACTACAATGAGCAGTTCTTC.

As for this clonotype: Sequence at one end of the junction differs from germline and may be a read error. The V call is TRBV4-2, the J call TRBJ2-7, with 7 bases aligning to TRBD1. Germline CDR1 reads LGHNA; CDR2 reads YNFKEQ. The CDR3 is made up of 15 amino acids. CDR3 protein: CASSQERTGTYDQYF. CDR3 DNA: TGTGCCAGCAGCCAAGAAAGGACAGGAACCTACGACCAGTACTTC.

As for this clonotype: The junction and the germline gene differ at one end; a read error may be behind it. This CDR3 reads CATPGRSTYTQYF. In DNA form, the CDR3 reads TGTGCCACTCCTGGACGGAGCACATATACGCAGTATTTT. V and J are TRBV6-1 and TRBJ2-3; D is uncertain. CDR3 length equals 13 residues. The germline V gene encodes CDR1 MNHNS and CDR2 SASEGT.